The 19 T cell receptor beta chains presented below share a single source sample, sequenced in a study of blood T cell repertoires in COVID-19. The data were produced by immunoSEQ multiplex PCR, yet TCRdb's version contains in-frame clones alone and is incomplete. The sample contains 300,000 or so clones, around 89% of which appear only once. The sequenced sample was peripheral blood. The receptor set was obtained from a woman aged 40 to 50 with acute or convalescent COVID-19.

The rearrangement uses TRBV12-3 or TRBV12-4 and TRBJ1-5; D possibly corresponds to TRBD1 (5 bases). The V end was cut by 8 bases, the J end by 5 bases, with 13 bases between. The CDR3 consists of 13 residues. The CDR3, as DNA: TGTGCCAGCGCACGAGACAGATATCAGCCCCAGCATTTT. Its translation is CASARDRYQPQHF.

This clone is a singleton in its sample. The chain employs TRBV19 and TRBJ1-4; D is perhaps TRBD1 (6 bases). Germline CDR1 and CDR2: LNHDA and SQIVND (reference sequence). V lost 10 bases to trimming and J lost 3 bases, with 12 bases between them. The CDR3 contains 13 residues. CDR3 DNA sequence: TGTGCCACCCAGGGGTTTGCTAATGAAAAACTGTTTTTT. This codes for CATQGFANEKLFF.

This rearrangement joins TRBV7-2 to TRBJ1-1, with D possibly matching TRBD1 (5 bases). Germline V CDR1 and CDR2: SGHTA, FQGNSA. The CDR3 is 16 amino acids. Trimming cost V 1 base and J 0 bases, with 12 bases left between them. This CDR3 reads CASSLVQTALNTEAFF. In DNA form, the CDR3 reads TGTGCCAGCAGCTTAGTTCAGACAGCCTTGAACACTGAAGCTTTCTTT. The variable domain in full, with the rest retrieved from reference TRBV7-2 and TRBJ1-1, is GAGVSQSPSNKVTEKGKDVELRCDPISGHTALYWYRQSLGQGLEFLIYFQGNSAPDKSGLPSDRFSAERTGGSVSTLTIQRTQQEDSAVYLCASSLVQTALNTEAFFGQGTRLTVV.

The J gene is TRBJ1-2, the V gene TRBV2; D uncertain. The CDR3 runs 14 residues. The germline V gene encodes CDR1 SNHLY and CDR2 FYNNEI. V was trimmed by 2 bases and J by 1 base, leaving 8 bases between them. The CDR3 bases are TGTGCCAGCAGTGAAAGGAGTTTTAACTATGGCTACACCTTC. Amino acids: CASSERSFNYGYTF.

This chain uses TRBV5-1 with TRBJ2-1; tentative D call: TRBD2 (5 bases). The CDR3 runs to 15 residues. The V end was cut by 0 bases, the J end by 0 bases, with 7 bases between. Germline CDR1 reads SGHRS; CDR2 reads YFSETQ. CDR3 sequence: CASSLARGSYNEQFF. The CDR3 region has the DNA TGCGCCAGCAGCTTGGCTCGGGGCTCCTACAATGAGCAGTTCTTC.

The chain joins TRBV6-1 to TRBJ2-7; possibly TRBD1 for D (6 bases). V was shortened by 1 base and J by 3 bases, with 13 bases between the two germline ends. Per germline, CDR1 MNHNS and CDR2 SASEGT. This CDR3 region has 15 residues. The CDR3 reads CASSEEGVASYEQYV. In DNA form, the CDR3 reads TGTGCCAGCAGTGAAGAGGGGGTCGCCAGCTACGAGCAGTACGTC.

The CDR3 coding sequence is TGTGCCAGCAGGCCCGGACAGGCAACTAATGAAAAACTGTTTTTT. Translation: CASRPGQATNEKLFF. The rearrangement uses TRBV2 and TRBJ1-4, with 7 bases matching TRBD1. Looked up from germline, CDR1 is SNHLY and CDR2 is FYNNEI. The junction had 4 bases not matched to a gene; V was cut back by 6 bases and J by 0 bases. CDR3 size: 15 residues.

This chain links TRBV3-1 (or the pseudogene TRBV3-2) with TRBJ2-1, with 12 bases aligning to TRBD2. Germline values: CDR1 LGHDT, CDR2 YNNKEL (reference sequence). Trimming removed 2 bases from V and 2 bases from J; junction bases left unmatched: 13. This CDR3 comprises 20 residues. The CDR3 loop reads CASSQPVSPSGGAAYNEQFF. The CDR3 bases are TGTGCCAGCAGCCAACCCGTCTCTCCTAGCGGGGGGGCCGCCTACAATGAGCAGTTCTTC.

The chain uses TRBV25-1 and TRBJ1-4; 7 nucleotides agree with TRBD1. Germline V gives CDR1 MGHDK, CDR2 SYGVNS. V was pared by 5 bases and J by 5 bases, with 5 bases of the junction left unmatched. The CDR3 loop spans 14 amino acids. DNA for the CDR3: TGTGCCAGCAGTATCAGGGGGTGGAATGAAAAACTGTTTTTT. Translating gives CASSIRGWNEKLFF.

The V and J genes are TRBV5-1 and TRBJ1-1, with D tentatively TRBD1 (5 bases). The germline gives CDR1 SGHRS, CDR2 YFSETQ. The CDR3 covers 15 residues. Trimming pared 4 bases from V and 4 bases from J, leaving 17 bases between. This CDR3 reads CASSRDFSGSTEAFF. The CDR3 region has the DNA TGCGCCAGCAGCAGGGACTTCTCAGGGAGCACTGAAGCTTTCTTT.

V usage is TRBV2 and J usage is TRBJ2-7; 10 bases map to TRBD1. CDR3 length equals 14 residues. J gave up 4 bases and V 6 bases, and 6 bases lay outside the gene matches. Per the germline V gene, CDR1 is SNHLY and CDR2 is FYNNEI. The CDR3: CASRPGQGFYEQYV. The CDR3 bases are TGTGCCAGCAGACCGGGACAGGGGTTTTACGAGCAGTACGTC.

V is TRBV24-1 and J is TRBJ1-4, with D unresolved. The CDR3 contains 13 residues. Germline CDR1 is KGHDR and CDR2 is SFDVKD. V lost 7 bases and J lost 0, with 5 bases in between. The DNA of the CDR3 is TGTGCCACCAGAGCCGCAACTAATGAAAAACTGTTTTTT. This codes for CATRAATNEKLFF.

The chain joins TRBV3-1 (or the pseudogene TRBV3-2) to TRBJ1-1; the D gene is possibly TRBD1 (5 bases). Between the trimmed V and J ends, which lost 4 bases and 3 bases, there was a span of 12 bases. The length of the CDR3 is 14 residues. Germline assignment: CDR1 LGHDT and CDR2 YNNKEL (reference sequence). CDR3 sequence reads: CASSPYAGDTEAFF. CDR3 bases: TGTGCCAGCAGCCCTTATGCGGGGGACACTGAAGCTTTCTTT.

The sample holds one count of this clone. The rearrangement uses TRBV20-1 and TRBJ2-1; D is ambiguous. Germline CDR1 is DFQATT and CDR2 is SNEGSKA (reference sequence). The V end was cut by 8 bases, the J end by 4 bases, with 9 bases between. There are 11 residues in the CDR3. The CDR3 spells CSQTVYNEQFF. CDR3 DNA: TGCAGTCAAACAGTATACAATGAGCAGTTCTTC.

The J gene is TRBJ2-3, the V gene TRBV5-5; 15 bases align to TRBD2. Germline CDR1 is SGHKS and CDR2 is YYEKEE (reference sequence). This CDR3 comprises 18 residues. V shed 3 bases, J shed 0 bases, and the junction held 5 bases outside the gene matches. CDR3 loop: CASSYSGTSGGSTDTQYF. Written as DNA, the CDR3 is TGTGCCAGCAGCTATTCCGGGACTAGCGGGGGGAGCACAGATACGCAGTATTTT.

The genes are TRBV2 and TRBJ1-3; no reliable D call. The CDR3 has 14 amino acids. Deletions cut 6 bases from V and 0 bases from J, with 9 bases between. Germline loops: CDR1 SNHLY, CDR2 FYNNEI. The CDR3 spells CASRTHSSGNTIYF. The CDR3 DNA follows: TGTGCCAGCAGGACGCACAGCTCTGGAAACACCATATATTTT.

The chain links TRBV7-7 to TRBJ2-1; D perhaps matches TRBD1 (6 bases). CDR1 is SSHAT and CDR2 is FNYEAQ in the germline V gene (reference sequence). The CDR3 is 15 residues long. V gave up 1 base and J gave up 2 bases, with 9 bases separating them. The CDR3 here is CASSLGTAPYNEQFF. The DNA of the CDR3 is TGTGCCAGCAGCTTAGGGACAGCCCCCTACAATGAGCAGTTCTTC.

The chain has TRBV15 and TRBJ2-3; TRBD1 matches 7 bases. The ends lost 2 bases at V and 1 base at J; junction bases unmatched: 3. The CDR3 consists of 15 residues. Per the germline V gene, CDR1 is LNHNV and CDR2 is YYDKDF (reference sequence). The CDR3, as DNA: TGTGCCACCAGCAGACCGACAGGGCGCACAGATACGCAGTATTTT. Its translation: CATSRPTGRTDTQYF.

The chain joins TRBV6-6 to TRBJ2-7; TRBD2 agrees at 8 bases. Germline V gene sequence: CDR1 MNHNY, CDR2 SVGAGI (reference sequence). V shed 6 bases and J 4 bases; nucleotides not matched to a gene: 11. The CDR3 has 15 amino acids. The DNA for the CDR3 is TGTGCCAGCAGCCCCCACCCGGGGGGGGTATACGAGCAGTACGTC. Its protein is CASSPHPGGVYEQYV.